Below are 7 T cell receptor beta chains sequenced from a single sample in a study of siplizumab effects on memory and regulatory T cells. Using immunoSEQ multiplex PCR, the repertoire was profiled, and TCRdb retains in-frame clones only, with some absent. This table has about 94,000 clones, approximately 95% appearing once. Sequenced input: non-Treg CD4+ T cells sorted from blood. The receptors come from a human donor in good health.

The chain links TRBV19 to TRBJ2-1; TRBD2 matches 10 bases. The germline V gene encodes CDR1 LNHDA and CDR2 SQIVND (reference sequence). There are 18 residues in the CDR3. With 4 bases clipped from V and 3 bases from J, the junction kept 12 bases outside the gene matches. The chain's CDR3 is CASSRQVSRLAGYNEQFF. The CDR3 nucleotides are TGTGCCAGTAGTAGACAGGTCTCGCGACTAGCGGGCTACAATGAGCAGTTCTTC.

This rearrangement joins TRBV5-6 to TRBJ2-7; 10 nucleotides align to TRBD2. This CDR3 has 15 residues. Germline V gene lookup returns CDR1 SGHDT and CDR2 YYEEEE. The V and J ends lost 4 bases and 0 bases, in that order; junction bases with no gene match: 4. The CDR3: CASSPRTSGSYEQYF. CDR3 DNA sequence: TGTGCCAGCAGCCCAAGGACTAGCGGCTCCTACGAGCAGTACTTC.

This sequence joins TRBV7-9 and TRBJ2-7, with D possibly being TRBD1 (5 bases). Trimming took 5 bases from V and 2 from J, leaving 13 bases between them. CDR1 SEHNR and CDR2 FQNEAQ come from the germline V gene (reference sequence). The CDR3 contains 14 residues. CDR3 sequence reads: CASSPGFPPYEQYF. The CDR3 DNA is TGTGCCAGCAGCCCAGGGTTCCCCCCCTACGAGCAGTACTTC.

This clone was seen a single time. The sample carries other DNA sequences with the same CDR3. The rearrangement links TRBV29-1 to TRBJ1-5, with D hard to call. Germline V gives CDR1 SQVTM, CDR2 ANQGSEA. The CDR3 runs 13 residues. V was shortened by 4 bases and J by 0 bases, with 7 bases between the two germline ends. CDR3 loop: CSVGENSNQPQHF. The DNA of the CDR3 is TGCAGCGTTGGGGAAAATAGCAATCAGCCCCAGCATTTT.

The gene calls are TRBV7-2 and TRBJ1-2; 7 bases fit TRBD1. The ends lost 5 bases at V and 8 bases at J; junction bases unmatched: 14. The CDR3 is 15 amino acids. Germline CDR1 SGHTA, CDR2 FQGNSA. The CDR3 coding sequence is TGTGCCAGCAGCAGATGGACAGGATATGGACCAGGCTACACCTTC. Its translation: CASSRWTGYGPGYTF.

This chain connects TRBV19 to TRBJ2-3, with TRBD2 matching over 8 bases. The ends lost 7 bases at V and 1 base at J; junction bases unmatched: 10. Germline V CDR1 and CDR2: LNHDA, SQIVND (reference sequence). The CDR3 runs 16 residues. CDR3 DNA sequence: TGTGCCAGTACCCCTGGGGGGACTAGGGGCACAGATACGCAGTATTTT. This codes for CASTPGGTRGTDTQYF.

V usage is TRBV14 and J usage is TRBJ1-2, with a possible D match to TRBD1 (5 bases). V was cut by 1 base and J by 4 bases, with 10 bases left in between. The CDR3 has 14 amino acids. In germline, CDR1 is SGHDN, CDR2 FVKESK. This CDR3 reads CASSQVRGGYGYTF. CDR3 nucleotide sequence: TGTGCCAGCAGCCAAGTCCGGGGGGGCTATGGCTACACCTTC.